Listed here is a single TCR beta chain. Its antigen is currently not known. The sample holds no much larger clone one base away, and base qualities are not on file. This record belongs to a study of cytomegalovirus exposure and HLA in healthy donors (dated by TCRdb to the late 2010s). As for the study more broadly: An earlier analysis of 587 of the donors reported approximately 300 Gb of sequence data and roughly 120 million unique TCR beta sequences obtained from some 170 million T cells. Roughly 300 gigabases of sequencing data and tens of millions of unique TCR sequences made up an early release that covered approximately 620 HLA-typed donors. The genetic ancestry cluster associated with self-reported Caucasian donors included 81% of the roughly 380 genotyped donors. The study aimed to test whether cataloging public T cell receptors could reveal signatures of past pathogen exposure. The T cell repertoires of 700 or so subjects were profiled by immunosequencing and related to cytomegalovirus serostatus. Besides the first cohort of 550 to 750 subjects, a separate validation cohort made up of 120 different subjects was used. To predict cytomegalovirus infection status, the study combined high-throughput TCR immunosequencing, statistical association of individual TCRs with disease status, and machine learning. In a later analysis, previously published TCR beta repertoires from 550 to 700 donors were re-analyzed and high-resolution HLA genotyping was added so that TCR occurrence patterns could be studied. The later analysis used no new phenotypic data to find candidate immune exposures, relying instead on TCR beta sequences and their occurrence across donors. In an earlier analysis of 587 of the donors, high-throughput TCR beta sequencing was used to judge whether each TCR beta V gene segment behaved as functional or pseudogenic. Alongside the repertoire data, information on donor age, sex, ethnicity and CMV serostatus was compiled. A later genetic analysis used genome-wide SNP genotypes for about 60% of the roughly 700 donors, treating that subset as a discovery cohort. All discovery cohort repertoires had been generated using a single sequencing platform. Both class I and class II loci were covered by HLA typing, at four-digit resolution. Typing coverage varied by locus: about 620-640 donors for A, B, C, DRB1 and DQB1; roughly 510 for DQA1; approximately 610 for DPA1; around 450 for DPB1. Five DR-DQ haplotypes were handled as single units for association and clustering, since linkage in the cohort was strong. On average, around 200,000 unique TCR beta nucleotide sequences were sequenced per donor among 398 genotyped donors of the cohort, with roughly 18% of those sequences being non-productive.

Trimming accounts for 5 bases at V and 2 bases at J, while the number of junction bases matched to no gene is 2. From the cysteine through the phenylalanine, the CDR3 covers 14 amino acids. CDR3 DNA is the only sequence kept; it has 42 bases, read in frame from the first base. The germline V gene (reference sequence) supplies CDR1 MNHEY and CDR2 SMNVEV. Libraries were built with the immunoSEQ multiplex PCR assay. The multiplex PCR relied on a mix of 60 forward primers for TCR Vbeta segments and 13 reverse primers for TCR Jbeta segments. A multiplex PCR assay on genomic DNA amplified the CDR3 region of rearranged TCR beta genes. The Illumina HiSeq System was used to sequence the amplified TCR beta libraries as 87-base-pair reads. Per the original workflow: A later analysis counted around 72 million unique TCR beta chains across the 666 repertoires, and 9 million to 14 million of these chains were shared by at least two donors. Raw reads were error-corrected and collapsed into unique sequences with a nearest-neighbor algorithm that merged closely related sequences to remove PCR and sequencing errors. CDR3 sequences were aligned to IMGT reference sequences to assign V, D and J gene segments. For a sequence to be retained, a match of at least six nucleotides to both a V gene segment and a J gene segment was required. Rearrangements were classified as productive when the CDR3 lacked stop codons and remained in frame with V and J, and all other rearrangements were classified as non-productive. Following IMGT convention, CDR3 was defined as the stretch from the second conserved V-encoded cysteine to the conserved J-encoded phenylalanine. The earlier analysis of about 500 of the donors excluded sequences that lacked an unambiguous match to a single V gene segment. An earlier analysis of some 500 of the donors classified V segments as functional when productive rearrangements were above 56.7% and as segregating when the standard deviation between donors was above 5%. To diagnose cytomegalovirus status from the catalog of TCR beta chain sequences, a statistical classification framework was built. In a later analysis, TCR nucleotide sequences were compared against IMGT/GENE-DB human TR gene sequences so that V and J genes could be assigned. A later analysis assigned CDR3 sequences and most-parsimonious VDJ recombination scenarios with the TCRdist pipeline. In a later analysis, every TCR beta chain was defined by the combination of its CDR3 amino acid sequence and its V-gene family, and reads without a unique V-gene family were dropped. To address suspected cross-contamination and a sequencing artifact, a later analysis removed around 590 highly shared, low-generation-probability nucleotide sequences. In a later analysis, a clonal expansion index was calculated for each public chain from normalized within-repertoire ranks of inferred template counts. Generation probabilities in a later analysis came from a VDJ recombination model fitted to out-of-frame rearrangements, and those results were checked against IGoR. In a later analysis, hypergeometric tests were used to score TCR-TCR, TCR-HLA and TCR-CMV co-occurrence, with a repertoire-size bias correction applied to TCR pairs. To estimate false discovery rates, a later analysis permuted the HLA or CMV assignments 20 times. A later analysis grouped co-occurring TCRs with DBSCAN, adding TCRdist sequence similarity when clustering within HLA-allele-positive subsets. Repertoires with fewer than 30,000 or more than 120,000 public chains, plus five repertoires with anomalous nucleotide sharing, were excluded from co-occurrence clustering. Drawn from immuneACCESS, this table holds only the in-frame rearrangements with V and J called that TCRdb kept. Clones are partly lost; checked studies trace under half to an unresolved V gene and leave the rest unexplained. That table gives V, J and clone size, and the DNA gave D and trimming. The sample profile shows about 250,000 clones; around 80% of them were found once. 0.45% to 0.5% of the sample is held by the ten biggest clonotypes.

The cohort was made up of 500 to 850 healthy bone marrow donors. At the time of sampling, every cohort member was nominally healthy, though immune exposures that went unrecorded were likely present. The donor tested CMV seronegative and was one of the 352 seronegative cohort members. Every donor gave a peripheral blood sample, and the peripheral blood mononuclear cells from that sample were used for TCR beta sequencing. The Qiagen DNeasy Blood Extraction Kit was used to extract genomic DNA from the blood cell samples. General study outcomes and caveats: For the cohort, immune exposure information was limited to CMV serostatus. Linkage disequilibrium might explain the correlated functional status among segregating V segments, but an unknown experimental factor could not be ruled out. Most CMV-associated TCR beta chains appeared to be HLA-restricted in a later analysis, and the HLA associations seemed to be driven largely by CMV exposure. Because HLA typing was missing for some donors at each locus, association tests included only the typed subset. The authors suggested that the approach could potentially be generalized to other disease states and immunological phenotypes. In this cohort, only TCR beta chains were sequenced, and detectable features were limited by the absence of alpha or paired-chain data. Some IMGT-functional V segments, including TRBV6-2 and TRBV6-3, could not be distinguished by the 87-base-pair reads and were therefore excluded. An earlier analysis of approximately 540 of the donors showed that most TCR beta V segments appeared in productive rearrangements either about 87% or about 30% of the time, which broadly matched IMGT annotations. Compared with equally common non-associated chains, HLA-associated TCR beta chains in a later analysis were more clonally expanded and had lower generation probabilities. Across donors, most TCR sequences were observed very rarely, whereas some public TCRs were present in many individuals. V-gene and J-gene trimming of TCR beta chains was associated with a missense DCLRE1C variant in a later genetic analysis, and the association was replicated in an independent cohort. Specific HLA alleles were associated with 18,000 or so TCR beta sequences at a false discovery rate of 0.05 in a later analysis. In a later analysis, the rate of TCR association differed among HLA loci, with DRB1 alleles having the most associated TCRs and HLA-C alleles having the fewest. A few of the identified cytomegalovirus-associated TCR beta chains were confirmed in vitro to be specific for cytomegalovirus antigens. The study listed 150 to 200 TCR beta chains as associated with cytomegalovirus. A further reported finding was that TCR beta sequences accurately predicted the HLA-A and HLA-B alleles for most subjects in the first cohort. Several of the top co-occurrence clusters appeared to be linked to parvovirus B19, influenza, CMV and Epstein-Barr virus, according to a later analysis. Strong co-occurrence of HLA alleles, especially DR and DQ, made assigning TCR associations to individual alleles difficult. Because counts were too low, seventeen rarely observed V segments, including chromosome 9 orphons, were excluded from the earlier analysis of 587 of the donors. The classifier was reported to diagnose cytomegalovirus status with high specificity and sensitivity in both the original cohort and the validation cohort. The presence/absence analyses assumed that sequencing depth was roughly uniform across donors, and that assumption may not be true. Compared with the roughly 700-donor mean, donors in an Asian-associated ancestry cluster had fewer N-insertions in productive TCRs, according to a later genetic analysis. A cluster of highly shared sequence variants was judged likely to represent a technical artifact of the sequencing pipeline.

Rearrangement joined TRBV27 to TRBJ2-1; TRBD2 aligns with 8 central bases. This TCR was recovered from a boy between 10 and 17 years old in good health and CMV-seronegative. Sequencing was carried out using PBMCs. At the DNA level, the sequence is TGTGCCAGCAGTACTAGCGGAACCTACAATGAGCAGTTCTTC. Its translation reads: CASSTSGTYNEQFF.